The source of this T cell receptor (beta chain) is a study of CD8 T cells in acute hepatitis C reinfection. This clone was counted once. Germline CDR1 is PRHDT and CDR2 is FYEKMQ (reference sequence). Trimming shortened V by 0 bases and J by 7 bases, and 10 bases separated the two germline ends. The CDR3 consists of 14 residues. Noted time point: naive CD8 control sorted from an acute-time-point sample. This table comes from immunoSEQ multiplex PCR, and its TCRdb copy is limited to in-frame clones, with some not included. Of 30,000 to 40,000 clones listed, approximately 90% are singletons. Input material: naive CD8+ T cells from PBMCs. The chain couples TRBV13 to TRBJ2-1; D is perhaps TRBD2 (6 bases). The TCR comes from a young man with chronic hepatitis C. The CDR3 protein is CASSLGLRGNEQFF. In DNA form, the CDR3 reads TGTGCCAGCAGCTTAGGCCTACGGGGGAATGAGCAGTTCTTC.